This T cell receptor beta chain was found in a study of response to subunit inactivated influenza vaccine. Points from the study as a whole: A suggestion made by the authors is that each seasonal influenza vaccination recruits few new T cells.

Each CDR3 protein is one row after TCRdb ran MiXCR on the RT-PCR reads. Of hundreds of thousands of distinct CDR3 sequences listed, 14% are singletons. Per germline, CDR1 MNHNS and CDR2 SASEGT. The junction had 7 bases not matched to a gene; V was cut back by 7 bases and J by 7 bases. The CDR3 has 14 amino acids. A few counts support this clonotype. Its antigen is unidentified. The sequences come from PBMCs from blood, collected less than 15 days before vaccination. This clonotype was obtained from a man in his fifties who received an inactivated influenza vaccine. The rearrangement links TRBV6-1 to TRBJ1-2; 12 positions agree with TRBD1. Here the CDR3 DNA reads TGTGCCAGCAAACTCGGGACAGGGGGCGGTGGCTACACCTTC. Translating gives CASKLGTGGGGYTF.